The 12 T cell receptor beta chains reported below all come from one sample, sequenced in a study of blood T cell repertoires in COVID-19 (dated by TCRdb to 2018 to 2021). Receptor libraries were prepared by the immunoSEQ multiplex PCR assay. This immuneACCESS table, as held by TCRdb, lists in-frame sequences with V and J called but not all clones. Of the missing ones, under half trace to an unresolved V gene in checked studies; the others have no known cause. The sample contains some 170,000 clones, roughly 84% of them found a single time. The ten largest make up roughly 1.2% of the sample. Sequenced material: PBMCs or T cells enriched from blood (not recorded which). These TCRs come from a human donor with acute COVID-19. The donor label of this sample is uncertain.

V is TRBV19 and J is TRBJ2-2; 10 bases agree with TRBD2. The ends lost 3 bases at V and 2 bases at J; junction bases unmatched: 3. The CDR3 is made up of 16 amino acids. Germline CDR1 and CDR2: LNHDA and SQIVND (reference sequence). CDR3 DNA sequence: TGTGCCAGTAGTATTCAGCGGGGGGGTAACACCGGGGAGCTGTTTTTT. It translates to CASSIQRGGNTGELFF.

V gene TRBV20-1 combines with J gene TRBJ1-2; D call uncertain. Germline V CDR1 and CDR2: DFQATT, SNEGSKA (reference sequence). This CDR3 contains 9 residues. The germline V and J ends were trimmed by 6 bases and 6 bases, with 5 bases remaining between them. CDR3 in amino acids: CSAGDGYTF. Written as DNA, the CDR3 is TGCAGTGCAGGAGATGGCTACACCTTC.

The chain uses TRBV6-6 and TRBJ1-3; 8 bases map to TRBD1. The ends lost 5 bases at V and 0 bases at J; junction bases unmatched: 12. CDR1 MNHNY and CDR2 SVGAGI come from the germline V gene (reference sequence). The CDR3 totals 18 residues. The CDR3 loop is CASSRGRQGLSSGNTIYF. For the CDR3, the DNA is TGTGCCAGCAGTCGCGGCCGACAGGGGTTGAGCTCTGGAAACACCATATATTTT.

The CDR3 DNA is TGTGCCAGTAGTATAGATAGCGGGGACCGCCAAGAGACCCAGTACTTC. Its protein is CASSIDSGDRQETQYF. The chain uses TRBV19 and TRBJ2-5, with 8 positions matching TRBD2. The CDR3 consists of 16 residues. Germline V gene lookup returns CDR1 LNHDA and CDR2 SQIVND (reference sequence). The J segment lost 1 base and the V segment lost 0 bases, leaving 4 bases of the junction unmatched.

This chain joins TRBV4-1 and TRBJ1-5, with a tentative D call TRBD1 (6 bases). The CDR3 has 17 amino acids. Germline lookup yields CDR1 MGHRA and CDR2 YSYEKL. V was trimmed by 0 bases and J by 4 bases, leaving 16 bases between them. CDR3 in amino acids: CASSQDRGGAVNQPQHF. The CDR3 DNA follows: TGCGCCAGCAGCCAAGACCGGGGGGGGGCCGTGAATCAGCCCCAGCATTTT.

The chain joins TRBV19 to TRBJ1-6; no reliable D call. Germline values: CDR1 LNHDA, CDR2 SQIVND (reference sequence). CDR3 length equals 15 residues. Trimming took off 3 bases at V and 0 bases at J, with 6 bases between the two ends. The CDR3 DNA sequence: TGTGCCAGTAGTATGAGGAGCTCCTATAATTCACCCCTCCACTTT. Translation: CASSMRSSYNSPLHF.

The chain employs TRBV2 and TRBJ2-2, with D possibly matching TRBD2 (6 bases). Between the trimmed V and J ends, which lost 6 bases and 4 bases, there was a span of 12 bases. The CDR3 runs to 14 residues. Per the germline V gene, CDR1 is SNHLY and CDR2 is FYNNEI. CDR3 nucleotide sequence: TGTGCCAGCAGGAGACTAGAGGGCACCGGGGAGCTGTTTTTT. It translates to CASRRLEGTGELFF.

This clone appeared a few times. The chain combines TRBV30 with TRBJ1-4; a weak D match, TRBD1 (5 bases). The CDR3 is 12 residues long. Trimming left V 5 bases short and J 4 bases short, with 8 bases between. Germline V gene sequence: CDR1 GTSNPN, CDR2 SVGIG (reference sequence). The DNA for the CDR3 is TGTGCCTGGGACAGAGATAATGAAAAACTGTTTTTT. As protein: CAWDRDNEKLFF.

The rearrangement uses TRBV24-1 and TRBJ2-1, with TRBD2 as a possible D gene (5 bases). The V end was cut by 6 bases, the J end by 0 bases, with 11 bases between. The V gene's germline CDR1 is KGHDR and CDR2 SFDVKD. The CDR3 sequence is 15 residues long. The CDR3 loop reads CATSLARASYNEQFF. CDR3 nucleotides: TGTGCCACCAGTTTAGCGAGGGCCTCCTACAATGAGCAGTTCTTC.

This rearrangement joins TRBV4-3 to TRBJ1-2, with 10 nucleotides matching TRBD1. This CDR3 contains 17 residues. V lost 1 base and J lost 3; bases outside the gene matches: 8. CDR1 and CDR2 from the germline V gene are LGHNA and YSLEER. CDR3 in DNA: TGCGCCAGCAGCCAAGCGCTAGACAGGGGGCAATACTATGGCTACACCTTC. Its protein product is CASSQALDRGQYYGYTF.

The rearrangement links TRBV6-6 to TRBJ2-7; 10 positions agree with TRBD2. Germline values: CDR1 MNHNY, CDR2 SVGAGI (reference sequence). This CDR3 is built from 14 residues. Trimming took 7 bases from V and 0 from J; bases not matched to a gene: 3. The CDR3 DNA follows: TGTGCCAGCATAAGCGGGGGGGCCTCCTACGAGCAGTACTTC. It specifies CASISGGASYEQYF.

The chain employs TRBV30 and TRBJ1-1; D unclear. This CDR3 contains 15 residues. The germline CDR1 and CDR2 sequences are GTSNPN and SVGIG (reference sequence). V was trimmed by 0 bases and J by 1 base, leaving 12 bases between them. The CDR3 DNA is TGTGCCTGGAGTGTCGGGAGGACCTGGAACACTGAAGCTTTCTTT. It encodes CAWSVGRTWNTEAFF. Together with reference TRBV30 and TRBJ1-1, the CDR3 gives the full variable domain: SQTIHQWPATLVQPVGSPLSLECTVEGTSNPNLYWYRQAAGRGLQLLFYSVGIGQISSEVPQNLSASRPQDRQFILSSKKLLLSDSGFYLCAWSVGRTWNTEAFFGQGTRLTVV.